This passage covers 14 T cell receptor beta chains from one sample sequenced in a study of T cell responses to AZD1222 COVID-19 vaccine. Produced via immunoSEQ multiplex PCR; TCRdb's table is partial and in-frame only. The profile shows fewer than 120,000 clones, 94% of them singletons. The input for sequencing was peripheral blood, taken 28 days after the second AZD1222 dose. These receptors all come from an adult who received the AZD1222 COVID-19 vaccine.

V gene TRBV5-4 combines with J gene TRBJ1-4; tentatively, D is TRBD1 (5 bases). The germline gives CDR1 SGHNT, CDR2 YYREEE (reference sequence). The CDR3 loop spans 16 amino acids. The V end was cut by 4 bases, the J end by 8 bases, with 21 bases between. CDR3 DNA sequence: TGTGCCAGCAGCGATCGACCGGGGGATTGGCTAGAAAAACTGTTTTTT. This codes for CASSDRPGDWLEKLFF. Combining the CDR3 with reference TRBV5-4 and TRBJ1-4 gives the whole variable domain ETGVTQSPTHLIKTRGQQVTLRCSSQSGHNTVSWYQQALGQGPQFIFQYYREEENGRGNFPPRFSGLQFPNYSSELNVNALELDDSALYLCASSDRPGDWLEKLFFGSGTQLSVL.

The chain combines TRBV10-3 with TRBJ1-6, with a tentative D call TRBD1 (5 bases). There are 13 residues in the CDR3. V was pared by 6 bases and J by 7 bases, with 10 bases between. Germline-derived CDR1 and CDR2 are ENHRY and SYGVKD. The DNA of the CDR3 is TGTGCCATCAGGACGGAGGGGAATTCACCCCTCCACTTT. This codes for CAIRTEGNSPLHF.

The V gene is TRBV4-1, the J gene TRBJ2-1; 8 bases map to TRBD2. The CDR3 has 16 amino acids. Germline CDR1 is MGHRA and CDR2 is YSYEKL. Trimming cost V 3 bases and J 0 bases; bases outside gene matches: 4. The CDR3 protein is CASSHFSGDSYNEQFF. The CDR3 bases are TGCGCCAGCAGCCACTTTAGCGGGGACTCCTACAATGAGCAGTTCTTC.

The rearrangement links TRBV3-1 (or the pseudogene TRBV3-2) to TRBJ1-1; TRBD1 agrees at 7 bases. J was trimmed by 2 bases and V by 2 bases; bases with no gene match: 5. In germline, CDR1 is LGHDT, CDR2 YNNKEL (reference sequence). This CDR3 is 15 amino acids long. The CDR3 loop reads CASSQTTGKNTEAFF. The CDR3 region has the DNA TGTGCCAGCAGCCAAACGACAGGGAAAAACACTGAAGCTTTCTTT.

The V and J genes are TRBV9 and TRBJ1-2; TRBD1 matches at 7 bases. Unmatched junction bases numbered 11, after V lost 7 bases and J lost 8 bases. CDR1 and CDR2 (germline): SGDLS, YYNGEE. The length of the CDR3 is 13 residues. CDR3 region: CASRRAGGVGYTF. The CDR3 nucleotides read TGTGCCAGCCGTCGGGCAGGGGGAGTGGGCTACACCTTC.

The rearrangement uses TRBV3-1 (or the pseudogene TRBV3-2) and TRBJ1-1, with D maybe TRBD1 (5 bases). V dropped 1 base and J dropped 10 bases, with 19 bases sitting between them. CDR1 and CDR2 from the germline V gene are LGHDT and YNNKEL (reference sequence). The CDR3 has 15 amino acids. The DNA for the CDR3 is TGTGCCAGCAGCCAAGGAAGAGGGGCGGGCGCCGCAGCTTTCTTT. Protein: CASSQGRGAGAAAFF.

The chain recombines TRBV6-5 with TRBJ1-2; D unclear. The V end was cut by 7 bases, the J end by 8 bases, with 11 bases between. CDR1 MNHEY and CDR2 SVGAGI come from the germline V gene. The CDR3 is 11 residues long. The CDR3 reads CASTRGYGYTF. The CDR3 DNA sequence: TGTGCCAGCACCCGAGGGTACGGCTACACCTTC.

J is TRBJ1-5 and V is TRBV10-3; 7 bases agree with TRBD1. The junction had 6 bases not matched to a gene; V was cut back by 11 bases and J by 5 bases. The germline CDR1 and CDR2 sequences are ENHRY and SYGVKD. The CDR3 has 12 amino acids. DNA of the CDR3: TGTGCCTCGGGACAGAACGATCAGCCCCAGCATTTT. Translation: CASGQNDQPQHF.

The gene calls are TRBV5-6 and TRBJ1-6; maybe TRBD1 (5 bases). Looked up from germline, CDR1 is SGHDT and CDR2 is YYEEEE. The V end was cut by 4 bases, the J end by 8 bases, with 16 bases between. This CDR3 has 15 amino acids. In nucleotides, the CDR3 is TGTGCCAGCAGCCATGTGGCGGGGGACTATTCACCCCTCCACTTT. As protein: CASSHVAGDYSPLHF. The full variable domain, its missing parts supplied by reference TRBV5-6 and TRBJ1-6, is DAGVTQSPTHLIKTRGQQVTLRCSPKSGHDTVSWYQQALGQGPQFIFQYYEEEERQRGNFPDRFSGHQFPNYSSELNVNALLLGDSALYLCASSHVAGDYSPLHFGNGTRLTVT.

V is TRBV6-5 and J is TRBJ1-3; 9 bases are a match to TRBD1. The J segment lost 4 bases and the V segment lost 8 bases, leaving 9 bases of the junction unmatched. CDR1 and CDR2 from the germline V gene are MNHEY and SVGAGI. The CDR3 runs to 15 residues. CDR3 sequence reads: CASVSQGAPGNTIYF. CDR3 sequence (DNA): TGTGCCAGCGTTTCACAGGGGGCGCCAGGAAACACCATATATTTT.

This CDR3 is CASSSGTSSYNEQFF. For the CDR3, the DNA is TGTGCCAGCAGCTCCGGGACTAGCTCCTACAATGAGCAGTTCTTC. The chain joins TRBV5-4 to TRBJ2-1, with 8 bases identical to TRBD2. The CDR3 contains 15 residues. CDR1 and CDR2 from the germline V gene are SGHNT and YYREEE (reference sequence). Losses at the gene ends were 3 bases for V and 0 bases for J; bases not matched to a gene: 2.

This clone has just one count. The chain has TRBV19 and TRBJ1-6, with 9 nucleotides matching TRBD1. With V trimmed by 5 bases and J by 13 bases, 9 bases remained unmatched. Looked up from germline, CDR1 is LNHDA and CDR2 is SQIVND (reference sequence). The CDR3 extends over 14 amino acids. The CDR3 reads CASSWPGQGNPLHF. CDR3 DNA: TGTGCCAGTAGTTGGCCGGGACAGGGCAACCCCCTCCACTTT.

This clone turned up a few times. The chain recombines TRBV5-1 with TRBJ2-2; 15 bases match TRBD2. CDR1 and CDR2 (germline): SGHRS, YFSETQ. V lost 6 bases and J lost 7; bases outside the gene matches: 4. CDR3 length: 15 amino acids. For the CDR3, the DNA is TGCGCCAGCACGGGACTAGCGGGAGGAAACGGGGAGCTGTTTTTT. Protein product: CASTGLAGGNGELFF.

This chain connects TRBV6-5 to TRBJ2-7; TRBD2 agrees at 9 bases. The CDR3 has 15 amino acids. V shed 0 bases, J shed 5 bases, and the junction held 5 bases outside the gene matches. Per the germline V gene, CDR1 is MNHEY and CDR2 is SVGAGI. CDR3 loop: CASSYSLTSGDEQYF. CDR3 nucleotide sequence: TGTGCCAGCAGTTACTCCCTGACTAGCGGAGACGAGCAGTACTTC.